These T cell receptor beta chains were read from a single sample in a study of immune evolution from preneoplasia to lung adenocarcinoma. Measured with immunoSEQ multiplex PCR; TCRdb has only the in-frame clones, and not every one. The repertoire holds approximately 7,600 clones, with 55% to 80% as singletons. Sequencing used FFPE lung adenocarcinoma in situ tissue. The receptors come from a donor older than 65 with lung adenocarcinoma. Some clones in this sample may be carry-over from other donors' samples. Each CDR3 is given with its conserved first and last residue. D genes are given only for firm matches. For some rows the clone size is stated as once, few or many, or as a class when expanded; others skip it.

D,V,J,size,CDR3,DNA
TRBD1,TRBV6-6,TRBJ1-2,NA,CASRPNPGQGLEGYTF,TGTGCCAGCAGGCCTAACCCGGGACAGGGGTTAGAGGGCTACACCTTC
NA,TRBV28,TRBJ2-5,NA,CASSRLRETQYF,TGTGCCAGCAGTAGGCTGAGAGAGACCCAGTACTTC
TRBD2,TRBV5-5,TRBJ2-7,few,CASSPGWGGAREQYF,TGTGCCAGCAGCCCGGGCTGGGGAGGGGCAAGGGAGCAGTACTTC
NA,TRBV19,TRBJ1-2,NA,CASSSRDGAGYGYTF,TGTGCCAGTAGTAGCCGGGACGGTGCTGGCTATGGCTACACCTTC
TRBD1,TRBV7-8,TRBJ1-6,NA,CASSGRQGASPLHF,TGTGCCAGCAGCGGCCGACAGGGGGCATCACCCCTCCACTTT
NA,TRBV5-1,TRBJ1-4,few,CASSLVSGTDNEKLFF,TGCGCCAGCAGCTTGGTATCAGGGACCGACAATGAAAAACTGTTTTTT
NA,TRBV30,TRBJ1-1,NA,CAWRSGQLNTEAFF,TGTGCCTGGAGGTCCGGACAGCTTAACACTGAAGCTTTCTTT
TRBD1,TRBV7-3,TRBJ1-2,NA,CASSLNRGAYGYTF,TGTGCCAGCAGCTTAAACAGGGGCGCCTATGGCTACACCTTC
NA,TRBV6-1,TRBJ2-1,NA,CASTRRGNEQFF,TGTGCCAGCACCCGGAGGGGCAATGAGCAGTTCTTC
NA,TRBV6-1,TRBJ1-2,once,CASSDRETAPYGYTF,TGTGCCAGCAGTGACCGCGAGACGGCTCCCTATGGCTACACCTTC
NA,TRBV29-1,TRBJ1-1,NA,CSAENRVRTEAFF,TGCAGCGCTGAAAACAGGGTTAGGACTGAAGCTTTCTTT
NA,TRBV9,TRBJ1-3,NA,CASSVSGSSGNTIYF,TGTGCCAGCAGCGTGTCAGGGTCCTCTGGAAACACCATATATTTT
NA,TRBV6-1,TRBJ1-2,once,CASSSTELRFYGYTF,TGTGCCAGCAGTTCGACAGAGCTTAGATTCTATGGCTACACCTTC
TRBD1,TRBV5-1,TRBJ2-3,NA,CASSGDRGTDTQYF,TGCGCCAGCAGCGGGGACAGAGGCACAGATACGCAGTATTTT
NA,TRBV15,TRBJ1-1,NA,CATKGTMNTEAFF,TGTGCCACTAAGGGGACCATGAACACTGAAGCTTTCTTT
TRBD2,TRBV27,TRBJ2-3,NA,CASSSRLAGGTDTQYF,TGTGCCAGCAGTTCTCGACTAGCGGGGGGCACAGATACGCAGTATTTT
TRBD1,TRBV5-1,TRBJ1-4,NA,CASSPFGQGNEKLFF,TGCGCCAGCAGCCCGTTCGGACAGGGAAATGAAAAACTGTTTTTT
TRBD1,TRBV30,TRBJ1-4,NA,CAWSAQTGGEKLFF,TGTGCCTGGAGCGCACAGACAGGGGGAGAAAAACTGTTTTTT